A selection of T cell receptor beta chains follows, all from one sample in a study of T cells in Graves' hyperthyroidism and ophthalmopathy. MiXCR was run by TCRdb on the multiplex PCR reads, yielding one entry per CDR3 protein. The sample has approximately 710,000 distinct CDR3 sequences, roughly 17% seen once. Sequenced input: blood. These receptor sequences come from a man aged 50 to 59 with Graves' hyperthyroidism. Each CDR3 is given with its conserved first and last residue. A D gene is named only where the DNA matches it firmly. A row's size may be missing; if present it is once, few, many or a size class.

V	J	D	size	DNA	CDR3
TRBV12-3/TRBV12-4	TRBJ2-7	TRBD2	many	TGTGCCAGCAGTTTTTTACTAGCGGGTGATGACGAGCAGTACTTC	CASSFLLAGDDEQYF
TRBV29-1	TRBJ2-3	.	few	TGCAGCGTTGATCCCGGAACGAGCACAGATACGCAGTATTTT	CSVDPGTSTDTQYF
TRBV2	TRBJ2-7	.	many	TGTGCCAGCAATGGAGGGCACTACGAGCAGTACTTC	CASNGGHYEQYF
TRBV27	TRBJ1-5	TRBD1	many	TGTGCCAGCAGTTGGGACAGGGATCAGCCCCAGCATTTT	CASSWDRDQPQHF
TRBV6-1	TRBJ1-1	.	many	TGTGCCACCCATGTTGGAGCTTACACTGAAGCTTTCTTT	CATHVGAYTEAFF
TRBV6-2/TRBV6-3	TRBJ2-1	.	many	TGTGCCAGCAGTTACCCCCCACGGCGGAGTTACAATGAGCAGTTCTTC	CASSYPPRRSYNEQFF
TRBV27	TRBJ2-1	.	many	TGTGCCAGCAGTCCCCACCTGACCTCAGGGAGTCCCTCCTACAATGAGCAGTTCTTC	CASSPHLTSGSPSYNEQFF
TRBV28	TRBJ1-2	.	few	TGTGCCAGCAGTTTTAGGGCCAGGCGGCACTATGGCTACACCTTC	CASSFRARRHYGYTF
TRBV10-3	TRBJ1-3	.	.	TGTGCCATCAGTGAAGAGGGGTTCAGTGGAAACACCATATATTTT	CAISEEGFSGNTIYF
TRBV30	TRBJ1-5	.	many	TGTGCCTGGAGTGTACTTGGAGGTTGGAATCAGCCCCAGCATTTT	CAWSVLGGWNQPQHF
TRBV7-9	TRBJ2-7	TRBD1	many	TGTGCCAGCAGCTTAGCCGGGACAGTCGAGCAGTACTTC	CASSLAGTVEQYF
TRBV27	TRBJ1-5	TRBD1	.	TGTGCCAGCAGTTTGCCTTCTTCACTCCGGGACAGGGGATTTAGCAATCAGCCCCAGCATTTT	CASSLPSSLRDRGFSNQPQHF
TRBV7-2	TRBJ2-1	.	.	TGTGCCAGCAGCTTAGTCGGGGGTCGGAATGAGCAGTTCTTC	CASSLVGGRNEQFF
TRBV20-1	TRBJ2-1	.	few	TGCAGTGCTAGTAAGGCAGTGGGTGAGCAGTTCTTC	CSASKAVGEQFF
TRBV6-2/TRBV6-3	TRBJ2-7	.	.	TGTGCCAGCAGCCTAAGACAGAGAGGGACCAATTCCTACGAGCAGTACTTC	CASSLRQRGTNSYEQYF
TRBV29-1	TRBJ2-3	TRBD2	.	TGCAGCGTGGGTTGGGGACTAGCAGGCGATACGCAGTATTTT	CSVGWGLAGDTQYF
TRBV7-9	TRBJ2-3	TRBD1	many	TGTGCCAGCAGCTCTCGGACAGGAAGCACAGATACGCAGTATTTT	CASSSRTGSTDTQYF
TRBV30	TRBJ1-2	.	many	TGTGCCTGGAGTGCAGAGGGTTGGGAGTTGAACTATGGCTACACCTTC	CAWSAEGWELNYGYTF
TRBV29-1	TRBJ2-1	TRBD2	many	TGCAGCGCCGAACTAGCGGGAGGCTCATACAATGAGCAGTTCTTC	CSAELAGGSYNEQFF
TRBV12-3/TRBV12-4	TRBJ2-3	TRBD2	.	TGTGCCAGCAGCCTAGCGGGAGTTCTATTGAATACGCAGTATTTT	CASSLAGVLLNTQYF
TRBV7-8	TRBJ1-1	TRBD1	.	TGTGCCAGCAGCGTTGACAGGGAGGCGACTGAAGCTTTCTTT	CASSVDREATEAFF
TRBV7-9	TRBJ2-1	TRBD2	.	TGTGCCAGCAGCCCAACTAGCGCTCCTTCCTACAATGAGCAGTTCTTC	CASSPTSAPSYNEQFF
TRBV20-1	TRBJ2-1	TRBD2	.	TGCAGTGCTAGAGATCTTCAAGGCCTAACTAGCGGGAGTTATAATGAGCAGTTCTTC	CSARDLQGLTSGSYNEQFF
TRBV27	TRBJ2-1	TRBD2	.	TGTGCCAGCAGTTTCGCTAGCGGCGACAATGAGCAGTTCTTC	CASSFASGDNEQFF
TRBV24-1	TRBJ2-5	.	.	TGTGCCACCAGTGATTATGGACAGTCGAAGACCCAGTACTTC	CATSDYGQSKTQYF
TRBV20-1	TRBJ2-7	.	many	TGCAGTGCTACCACAGGGTCCTACGAGCAGTACTTC	CSATTGSYEQYF
TRBV28	TRBJ2-7	TRBD2	many	TGTGCCAGCAGCCCGACTAGCGGGAGACGCGAGCAGTACTTC	CASSPTSGRREQYF
TRBV6-1	TRBJ2-7	.	.	TGTGCCAGCAGTGATCCCCGGAGGCCTTGGGAGCAGTACTTC	CASSDPRRPWEQYF
TRBV10-3	TRBJ2-5	TRBD1	.	TGTGCCACCGGGACAGGGGGCGCTGGGGGAGAGACCCAGTACTTC	CATGTGGAGGETQYF
TRBV20-1	TRBJ1-6	.	.	TGCAGTGCTAGAATGAGGGATCAAAATTCACCCCTCCACTTT	CSARMRDQNSPLHF
TRBV5-1	TRBJ2-1	.	once	TGCGCCAGCAGCCGATCTTCAGACAGGAGGAGGAATGAGCAGTTCTTC	CASSRSSDRRRNEQFF
TRBV10-1	TRBJ2-1	TRBD2	.	TGCGCCAGGCCGCAAGGGACTAGCGGGAGGGCCTTGAATGAGCAGTTCTTC	CARPQGTSGRALNEQFF
TRBV24-1	TRBJ2-1	TRBD2	.	TGTGCCACCAGTGATTTGGATAGCGGGGATCAGTCCAATGAGCAGTTCTTC	CATSDLDSGDQSNEQFF
TRBV19	TRBJ1-4	.	few	TGTGCCATATCGGAGTCCGGGACGGAAACCGAAAAACTGTTTTTT	CAISESGTETEKLFF
TRBV20-1	TRBJ2-1	TRBD2	many	TGCAGTGCTAGAGATAGTGCGGCTAGCGGGATCTACAATGAGCAGTTCTTC	CSARDSAASGIYNEQFF
TRBV20-1	TRBJ2-1	.	many	TGCAGTGCTAGAGATGTCCGGGAGACGTCCTACAATGAGCAGTTCTTC	CSARDVRETSYNEQFF
TRBV3-1	TRBJ2-7	TRBD2	few	TGTGCCAGCAGCCAAACAGCGGGAGGTTCAGCCGGGCAGTACTTC	CASSQTAGGSAGQYF
TRBV28	TRBJ2-6	.	many	TGTGCCAGCAGTCCCCCCGCCGGGGATTTCGGTACTGGGGCCAACGTCCTGACTTTC	CASSPPAGDFGTGANVLTF
TRBV27	TRBJ1-5	.	many	TGTGCCAGCAGTTTCTCGAGGGAAGGCAATCAGCCCCAGCATTTT	CASSFSREGNQPQHF
TRBV6-6	TRBJ2-5	.	many	TGTGCCAGCAGTTACTCTTCGCCGACCAGGGGGGAAGAGACCCAGTACTTC	CASSYSSPTRGEETQYF
TRBV6-5	TRBJ1-2	.	many	TGTGCCAGCCAGGACAGCAACTATGGCTACACCTTC	CASQDSNYGYTF
TRBV2	TRBJ2-3	TRBD1	many	TGTGCCAGCAGCGAGGGACAGGGCACAGATACGCAGTATTTT	CASSEGQGTDTQYF
TRBV2	TRBJ2-1	TRBD2	once	TGTGCCAGCAGGGAGGTTCCGGGACTAGCGGGAGCGAATGAGCAGTTCTTC	CASREVPGLAGANEQFF
TRBV6-1	TRBJ2-7	TRBD2	many	TGTGCCAGCAGTCCCAAGCGGGATCCAACCTACGAGCAGTACTTC	CASSPKRDPTYEQYF
TRBV7-8	TRBJ1-1	TRBD1	.	TGTGCCAGCAGCTTAGCGGGGACAGGGGGCGCGCACACTGAAGCTTTCTTT	CASSLAGTGGAHTEAFF
TRBV28	TRBJ2-1	TRBD1	few	TGTGGCACAGGGACAGCGATCTCCTACAATGAGCAGTTCTTC	CGTGTAISYNEQFF
TRBV27	TRBJ2-2	.	many	TGTGCCAGCAGTTTTTTGCCCGGGGAGCTGTTTTTT	CASSFLPGELFF
TRBV7-9	TRBJ2-1	TRBD2	.	TGTGCCAGCAGCTTCGGGGGACTAGCGGGAGTCAATGAGCAGTTCTTC	CASSFGGLAGVNEQFF
TRBV10-3	TRBJ1-2	.	few	TGTGCCATCAGTGAGGCGCCAGGCACCTATGGCTACACCTTC	CAISEAPGTYGYTF
TRBV10-2	TRBJ2-1	TRBD2	many	TGCGCCAGCAAAGAAGCGGGAGCCTCCTACAATGAGCAGTTCTTC	CASKEAGASYNEQFF
TRBV7-2	TRBJ2-1	TRBD2	.	TGTGCCAGCAGCTTAGGAGGACTAGCGGGAGACACCTACAATGAGCAGTTCTTC	CASSLGGLAGDTYNEQFF
TRBV7-9	TRBJ2-7	.	few	TGTGCCAGCAGCTTACCTCGCGGCCCCTACGAGCAGTACTTC	CASSLPRGPYEQYF
TRBV5-1	TRBJ1-5	.	.	TGCGCCAGCAGCTTGGACTTCGGGAGCAATCAGCCCCAGCATTTT	CASSLDFGSNQPQHF
TRBV27	TRBJ2-7	.	many	TGTGCCAGCAGTTTCGGGCTAACCTACGAGCAGTACTTC	CASSFGLTYEQYF
TRBV14	TRBJ2-3	.	few	TGTGCCAGCAGCCGACCCGGGGCGTTGGGAGATACGCAGTATTTT	CASSRPGALGDTQYF
TRBV7-8	TRBJ1-4	.	few	TGTGCCAGCAGCTCTTCAGGGACCACTAATGAAAAACTGTTTTTT	CASSSSGTTNEKLFF
TRBV29-1	TRBJ1-5	TRBD1	.	TGCAGCGTTACAGAACAGGGGGCAAGCAATCAGCCCCAGCATTTT	CSVTEQGASNQPQHF
TRBV4-3	TRBJ2-1	TRBD2	few	TGCGCCAGCAGCCAACAAACCGGGACTAGAGTCTACAATGAGCAGTTCTTC	CASSQQTGTRVYNEQFF
TRBV5-1	TRBJ2-7	.	many	TGCGCCAGCAGCTTGGTTGGTAATTCCGAGCAGTACTTC	CASSLVGNSEQYF